This TCR beta chain derives from a study of T cells in Graves' hyperthyroidism and ophthalmopathy. Study-wide context: Peripheral blood was collected at initial diagnosis, before any treatment. Study outcomes and limitations: Stable hyperthyroidism and ophthalmopathy were separated using 13 V-J signatures.

This clonotype was seen ten or more times. No antigen is known for it. RNA transcripts served as the template for amplifying TCR beta CDR3 regions. Primed by the HTBI set, a first-round RT-PCR was run on the TCR CDR3. Each CDR3 protein gets one entry after TCRdb re-called the multiplex PCR reads with MiXCR. This sample yields a few hundred thousand distinct CDR3 sequences, of which roughly a sixth are seen a single time; under 3.5% belongs to the top ten. J was trimmed by 3 bases and V by 3 bases; bases with no gene match: 4. There are 15 residues in the CDR3. Germline CDR1 reads MNHEY; CDR2 reads SMNVEV (reference sequence). Subjects with ophthalmopathy showed a Clinical Activity Score no lower than 3, a NOSPECS grade no lower than 4, and a duration shorter than 3 months.

The material sequenced was blood. This chain uses TRBV27 with TRBJ2-3; 9 bases line up with TRBD2. This sequence originates from a woman aged 35 to 49 with Graves' ophthalmopathy. CDR3 residues: CASSFRREGTDTQYF. The CDR3 coding sequence is TGTGCCAGCAGTTTCAGGCGGGAGGGAACAGATACGCAGTATTTT.